This entry lists 32 T cell receptor beta chains sequenced from one sample in a study of blood T cells in healthy people across ages. For the second PCR, which ran for 7 to 11 cycles, a sample-barcoded 5' primer and a J-beta primer mix were used. TCRdb analysed the 5' RACE reads with MiXCR anew, one entry per CDR3 protein. The sample shows more than 750,000 distinct CDR3 sequences, roughly 28% of them seen only once. The same sample was also studied in work on T cells of mothers and their children.

Sequenced: blood. These receptors all stem from a woman between 35 and 50 years old in good health.

This clonotype has at least ten counts. V and J are TRBV6-6 and TRBJ2-1, with D uncertain. Germline lookup yields CDR1 MNHNY and CDR2 SVGAGI (reference sequence). V was pared by 2 bases and J by 9 bases, with 11 bases between. The CDR3 runs 13 residues. CDR3 amino acids: CASSYLSSSEQFF. CDR3 sequence (DNA): TGTGCCAGCAGTTACCTTAGCTCAAGTGAGCAGTTCTTC.

About this clonotype itself: One end of the junction is discordant with germline, which a read error may explain. This sequence joins TRBV4-1 and TRBJ2-1, with D perhaps matching TRBD2 (6 bases). Germline V lookup: CDR1 MGHRA, CDR2 YSYEKL. The length of the CDR3 is 17 residues. Written as DNA, the CDR3 is TGCGCCAGCAGTCAAGGGTCCCTGACTAGGACGCACAATGAGCAGTTCTTC. It specifies CASSQGSLTRTHNEQFF.

The chain has TRBV7-9 and TRBJ1-2; weak D call: TRBD1 (5 bases). This CDR3 spans 15 amino acids. V lost 1 base and J lost 4, with 13 bases in between. Germline CDR1 is SEHNR and CDR2 is FQNEAQ (reference sequence). This chain's CDR3 is CASSLVNTQGYGYTF. The CDR3 DNA reads TGTGCCAGCAGCTTAGTGAACACCCAGGGCTATGGCTACACCTTC.

The V call is TRBV9, the J call TRBJ1-6, with no clear D. The germline V gene has CDR1 SGDLS and CDR2 YYNGEE. Trimming pared 5 bases from V and 6 bases from J, leaving 9 bases between. This CDR3 has 13 amino acids. The CDR3 region is CASSTRPNSPLHF. In DNA form, the CDR3 reads TGTGCCAGCAGTACTCGGCCTAATTCACCCCTCCACTTT.

This clonotype has ten or more counts. CDR3 sequence (DNA): TGTGCCAGCAGTGTAACAGGGTTGGGCTACGAGCAGTACTTC. It translates to CASSVTGLGYEQYF. The genes are TRBV12-3 or TRBV12-4 and TRBJ2-7; tentative D call: TRBD1 (6 bases). This CDR3 has 14 residues. V lost 5 bases, J lost 3 bases, and 14 bases lay in between.

The genes are TRBV28 and TRBJ2-5; the D call may be TRBD1 or TRBD2 (6 bases each). CDR3 length: 17 residues. Trimming stripped 5 bases from V and 5 bases from J, with 24 bases between. Germline V lookup: CDR1 MDHEN, CDR2 SYDVKM. The CDR3 bases are TGTGCCAGCAGTAGATGGAGGGCGGCGGCAGGGGAGGAGACCCAGTACTTC. Translating gives CASSRWRAAAGEETQYF.

On this clonotype: One end of the junction is discordant with germline, which a read error may explain. The rearrangement joins TRBV4-2 to TRBJ2-3; TRBD2 agrees at 11 bases. Germline-derived CDR1 and CDR2 are LGHNA and YNFKEQ. CDR3 length: 15 amino acids. CDR3 DNA: TGTGCCAGCAGCCTGACTAGCGGGAACACAGATATGCAGTGTTTT. This sequence encodes CASSLTSGNTDMQCF.

The J gene is TRBJ1-2, the V gene TRBV20-1; the match to TRBD1 covers 8 bases. CDR1 and CDR2 from the germline V gene are DFQATT and SNEGSKA (reference sequence). The CDR3 loop spans 14 amino acids. V trimming: 0 bases; J trimming: 3 bases; junction bases outside the gene matches: 3. The CDR3 nucleotides are TGCAGTGCTAGAGATCCGACAGGGGACTATGGCTACACCTTC. Protein: CSARDPTGDYGYTF.

The chain carries TRBV9 and TRBJ2-3; D not certain. V gave up 1 base and J gave up 2 bases, with 11 bases separating them. Germline CDR1 is SGDLS and CDR2 is YYNGEE. The CDR3 spans 15 residues. The CDR3 nucleotides read TGTGCCAGCAGCGTATCCCCCGGTACCACAGATACGCAGTATTTT. It translates to CASSVSPGTTDTQYF.

The chain employs TRBV3-1 and TRBJ1-1, with 7 bases lining up with TRBD1. The V gene end was trimmed by 2 bases and the J gene end by 5 bases; junction bases not matched to a gene: 5. There are 14 residues in the CDR3. The V gene's germline CDR1 is LGHDT and CDR2 YNNKEL (reference sequence). CDR3 nucleotides: TGTGCCAGCAGCCAACGGGACAGCCAAACTGAAGCTTTCTTT. This gives the protein CASSQRDSQTEAFF. The full variable domain, rest sourced from reference TRBV3-1 and TRBJ1-1, is DTAVSQTPKYLVTQMGNDKSIKCEQNLGHDTMYWYKQDSKKFLKIMFSYNNKELIINETVPNRFSPKSPDKAHLNLHINSLELGDSAVYFCASSQRDSQTEAFFGQGTRLTVV.

The chain joins TRBV7-2 to TRBJ1-5; 10 bases are shared with TRBD1. Germline CDR1 is SGHTA and CDR2 is FQGNSA. The CDR3 runs to 16 residues. V lost 5 bases, J lost 2 bases, and 6 bases stayed unmatched. The CDR3: CASSAQGTGGNQPQHF. CDR3 DNA: TGTGCCAGCAGCGCTCAAGGGACAGGGGGCAATCAGCCCCAGCATTTT.

This clonotype has just a few counts. This may stem from a read error, because a much larger clone lies one nucleotide away. The chain joins TRBV5-1 to TRBJ2-1, with a weak D call TRBD2 (5 bases). The CDR3 contains 14 residues. Germline CDR1 SGHRS, CDR2 YFSETQ. The CDR3 sequence: CSSSSRSGDNEQFF. The DNA of the CDR3 is TGCTCCAGCAGCTCCCGATCCGGGGACAATGAGCAGTTCTTC.

The chain couples TRBV3-1 to TRBJ2-1; 7 bases are shared with TRBD2. The CDR3 totals 17 residues. Losses at the gene ends were 0 bases for V and 1 base for J; bases not matched to a gene: 6. The germline V gene encodes CDR1 LGHDT and CDR2 YNNKEL (reference sequence). CDR3 amino acids: CASSQDGTGLSYNEQFF. The CDR3 bases are TGTGCCAGCAGCCAAGATGGGACGGGACTATCCTACAATGAGCAGTTCTTC.

A word on this clonotype: A read error may be the cause here, since a much bigger clone is one base away. V is TRBV7-8 and J is TRBJ2-5, with 8 bases lining up with TRBD1. This CDR3 has 14 amino acids. Looked up from germline, CDR1 is SGHVS and CDR2 is FQNEAQ. Here the CDR3 DNA reads TGTGCCGGCAGCCGCAGGGGGCTCCGGGAGACCCAGTACTTC. Translated: CAGSRRGLRETQYF.

This clonotype was counted ten times or more. The chain uses TRBV6-6 and TRBJ2-3; D ambiguous. From germline, CDR1 is MNHNY and CDR2 SVGAGI (reference sequence). The CDR3 runs to 14 residues. V was clipped by 6 bases and J by 0 bases, with 10 bases between them. Here the CDR3 DNA reads TGTGCCAGCAGCGCCACTGCTAGCACAGATACGCAGTATTTT. Encoded protein: CASSATASTDTQYF.

The sample holds a few counts of this clonotype. The chain couples TRBV7-3 to TRBJ2-3; D gene ambiguous. Germline-derived CDR1 and CDR2 are SGHTA and FQGTGA. This CDR3 has 13 amino acids. V lost 4 bases, J lost 5 bases, and 10 bases lay in between. The CDR3 coding sequence is TGTGCCAGCAGCTCTTCGCACAAAGATACGCAGTATTTT. Encoded protein: CASSSSHKDTQYF.

On this clonotype: A much larger clonotype is one base distant, so this may be a read error. This chain links TRBV20-1 with TRBJ1-2; D gene unclear. The germline gives CDR1 DFQATT, CDR2 SNEGSKA (reference sequence). Trimming shortened V by 0 bases and J by 8 bases, and 13 bases separated the two germline ends. CDR3 length: 13 residues. The CDR3 loop reads CSARDSSSRGYTF. The CDR3 DNA is TGCAGTGCTAGAGATTCCTCGTCTCGAGGCTACACCTTC.

The V call is TRBV5-1, the J call TRBJ2-7, with 13 nucleotides matching TRBD2. The CDR3 is 16 amino acids. Losses at the gene ends were 3 bases for V and 0 bases for J; bases not matched to a gene: 3. Germline values: CDR1 SGHRS, CDR2 YFSETQ. The CDR3 DNA reads TGCGCCAGCAGCTCCGGGACTAGCGGGAACTCCTACGAGCAGTACTTC. Amino acid sequence: CASSSGTSGNSYEQYF.

V usage is TRBV7-2 and J usage is TRBJ2-5; 8 nucleotides agree with TRBD2. J gave up 4 bases and V 6 bases, and 7 bases lay outside the gene matches. This CDR3 is built from 14 residues. The germline gives CDR1 SGHTA, CDR2 FQGNSA. The CDR3 loop is CASRTLGLAETQYF. CDR3 bases: TGTGCCAGCAGAACACTAGGACTAGCAGAGACCCAGTACTTC.

The V and J genes are TRBV7-9 and TRBJ1-2, with D uncertain. The CDR3 loop spans 14 amino acids. The V and J ends lost 1 base and 6 bases respectively, with 12 bases between them. Per the germline V gene, CDR1 is SEHNR and CDR2 is FQNEAQ (reference sequence). CDR3 bases: TGTGCCAGCAGCTTAGATGTACGCGCGCATGGCTACACCTTC. Protein: CASSLDVRAHGYTF. The full variable domain, rest sourced from reference TRBV7-9 and TRBJ1-2, is DTGVSQNPRHKITKRGQNVTFRCDPISEHNRLYWYRQTLGQGPEFLTYFQNEAQLEKSRLLSDRFSAERPKGSFSTLEIQRTEQGDSAMYLCASSLDVRAHGYTFGSGTRLTVV.

The chain couples TRBV18 to TRBJ2-4; D remains ambiguous. Deletions cut 3 bases from V and 2 bases from J, with 11 bases between. Germline assignment: CDR1 KGHSH and CDR2 LQKENI. CDR3 length: 15 amino acids. CDR3 amino acids: CASSPHREPKNIQYF. The DNA of the CDR3 is TGTGCCAGCTCACCCCATAGGGAACCCAAAAACATTCAGTACTTC.

As concerns this clonotype: Mismatch with germline at one junction end may stem from a read error. V is TRBV6-5 and J is TRBJ2-3; TRBD2 agrees at 12 bases. The CDR3 runs to 17 residues. Per germline, CDR1 MNHEY and CDR2 SVGAGI. CDR3 in DNA: TGTGCCAGCAGTTACACCCGGACTAGCGGGATCACAGATATGCAGTATTTT. Translation gives CASSYTRTSGITDMQYF.

The chain uses TRBV28 and TRBJ1-4; TRBD1 agrees at 11 bases. V shed 5 bases, J shed 5 bases, and the junction held 13 bases outside the gene matches. This CDR3 has 18 amino acids. Germline values: CDR1 MDHEN, CDR2 SYDVKM. The CDR3 spells CASSPVGQGAVRNEKLFF. The CDR3 region has the DNA TGTGCCAGCAGTCCCGTTGGACAGGGGGCGGTAAGAAATGAAAAACTGTTTTTT.

On this clonotype itself: At one of its ends the junction is not consistent with the germline gene, which may arise from a read error. V and J are TRBV7-9 and TRBJ1-5; D remains ambiguous. From germline, CDR1 is SEHNR and CDR2 FQNEAQ (reference sequence). The CDR3 covers 14 residues. The CDR3 here is CASSLQNSNQLQHF. The CDR3 region has the DNA TGTGCCAGCAGCTTACAGAATAGCAATCAGCTCCAGCATTTT. Full variable domain (rest looked up from reference TRBV7-9 and TRBJ1-5): DTGVSQNPRHKITKRGQNVTFRCDPISEHNRLYWYRQTLGQGPEFLTYFQNEAQLEKSRLLSDRFSAERPKGSFSTLEIQRTEQGDSAMYLCASSLQNSNQLQHFGDGTRLSIL.

This clonotype came up a few times. A read error may produce the germline difference seen at one junction end. The V and J genes are TRBV28 and TRBJ1-2, with TRBD1 matching 8 bases. The CDR3 is made up of 14 amino acids. Germline V gene sequence: CDR1 MDHEN, CDR2 SYDVKM. The chain's CDR3 is CASSSSDRVDGHTF. For the CDR3, the DNA is TGTGCCAGCAGTTCGTCGGACAGGGTCGATGGCCACACCTTC.

This clonotype was seen only a few times. The J gene is TRBJ2-5, the V gene TRBV6-2 or TRBV6-3; D gene uncertain. From germline, CDR1 is MNHEY and CDR2 SVGEGT. The V gene lost 2 bases and the J gene lost 5 bases, with 15 bases spanning the gap. The length of the CDR3 is 15 residues. In DNA, the CDR3 is TGTGCCAGCAGTTACCCCGCCCAGAACCGGGAGACCCAGTACTTC. Its protein product is CASSYPAQNRETQYF.

The rearrangement links TRBV5-1 to TRBJ2-3, with 7 nucleotides matching TRBD1. The V gene end was trimmed by 3 bases and the J gene end by 4 bases; junction bases not matched to a gene: 14. The CDR3 spans 17 residues. Germline loops: CDR1 SGHRS, CDR2 YFSETQ. The CDR3 DNA reads TGCGCCAGCAGCTCCAACAAAGACAGGGCACGATCAGATACGCAGTATTTT. Amino acid sequence: CASSSNKDRARSDTQYF.

The chain combines TRBV20-1 with TRBJ1-2, with 8 bases fitting TRBD1. V gave up 5 bases and J gave up 8 bases; unmatched junction bases: 10. The CDR3 runs 13 residues. Germline-derived CDR1 and CDR2 are DFQATT and SNEGSKA (reference sequence). The CDR3 spells CSAYRGEKGGYTF. In DNA form, the CDR3 reads TGCAGTGCTTACAGGGGGGAAAAAGGAGGCTACACCTTC.

V and J are TRBV20-1 and TRBJ2-7; 11 bases are a match to TRBD2. V shed 6 bases and J 4 bases; nucleotides not matched to a gene: 5. The CDR3 runs to 13 residues. Germline V gene sequence: CDR1 DFQATT, CDR2 SNEGSKA (reference sequence). CDR3 loop: CSARRTSGYEQYF. The CDR3 region has the DNA TGCAGTGCCCGACGGACTAGCGGGTACGAGCAGTACTTC.

The sample holds many counts of this clonotype. The gene calls are TRBV10-3 and TRBJ2-7; the match to TRBD1 covers 7 bases. Germline-derived CDR1 and CDR2 are ENHRY and SYGVKD. The trim removed 0 bases at V and 5 bases at J, leaving 4 bases unmatched. The length of the CDR3 is 14 residues. Here the CDR3 reads CAISESGQLHEQYF. The CDR3 nucleotides are TGTGCCATCAGTGAGTCGGGACAGCTTCACGAGCAGTACTTC.

This clonotype was seen many times. The rearrangement joins TRBV15 to TRBJ2-3, with D maybe TRBD2 (5 bases). Trimming took off 1 base at V and 0 bases at J, with 8 bases between the two ends. The CDR3 spans 15 residues. From germline, CDR1 is LNHNV and CDR2 YYDKDF (reference sequence). This chain's CDR3 is CATSRAGKSTDTQYF. CDR3 nucleotide sequence: TGTGCCACCAGCAGAGCCGGGAAAAGCACAGATACGCAGTATTTT.

This clonotype was observed many times. V usage is TRBV6-6 and J usage is TRBJ1-5; D might be TRBD1 (6 bases). Germline V CDR1 and CDR2: MNHNY, SVGAGI (reference sequence). Trimming removed 1 base at V and 7 bases at J, with 11 bases between. The CDR3 extends over 14 amino acids. The CDR3 DNA is TGTGCCAGCAGTTACTTCGACAGGTCCCAGCCCCAGCATTTT. Its translation: CASSYFDRSQPQHF.